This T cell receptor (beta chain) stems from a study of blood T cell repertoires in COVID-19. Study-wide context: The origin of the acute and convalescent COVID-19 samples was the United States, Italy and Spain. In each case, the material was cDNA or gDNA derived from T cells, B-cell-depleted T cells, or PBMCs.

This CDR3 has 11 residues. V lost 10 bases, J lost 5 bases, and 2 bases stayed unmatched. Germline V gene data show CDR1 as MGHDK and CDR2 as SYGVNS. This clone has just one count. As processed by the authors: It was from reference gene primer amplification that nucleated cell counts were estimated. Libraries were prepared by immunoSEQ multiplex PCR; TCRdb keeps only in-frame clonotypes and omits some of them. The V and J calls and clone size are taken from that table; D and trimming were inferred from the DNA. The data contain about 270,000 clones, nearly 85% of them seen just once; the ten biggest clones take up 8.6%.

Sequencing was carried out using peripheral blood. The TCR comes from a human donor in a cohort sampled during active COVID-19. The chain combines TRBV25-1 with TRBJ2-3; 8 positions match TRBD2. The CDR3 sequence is CATGGEDTQYF. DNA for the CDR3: TGTGCCACGGGAGGGGAAGATACGCAGTATTTT.